This is a list of T cell receptor beta chains from one sample in a study of patients and donors after allogeneic stem cell transplantation. TCRdb fed the RT-PCR reads into MiXCR, producing one record per CDR3 protein. In the table there are about 160,000 distinct CDR3 sequences, approximately 24% of which are singletons. The sample was blood, either unsorted or a sorted T cell fraction (not recorded which). The source is a human donor who was either an allogeneic HSCT recipient or a stem cell or donor lymphocyte infusion donor (not recorded which). It is not recorded whose cells these are; they may come from a transplant donor. Both conserved end residues are trimmed from each CDR3.

TRBJ1-2 TRBV25-1 ASSELVGASGYT
TRBJ1-1 TRBV20-1 SARDEDIWGTEAF
TRBJ2-3 TRBV30 AWSVLPGDVADTQY
TRBJ1-4 TRBV5-1 ASSTDRGNEKLF
TRBJ2-7 TRBV28 ASSLSGPLDEQY
TRBJ1-2 TRBV20-1 SARMVPYGYT
TRBJ2-1 TRBV7-2 ASSPSGSQNNEQF
TRBJ2-5 TRBV12-3/TRBV12-4 ASSFTGAETQY
TRBJ2-7 TRBV4-1 ASSQPLQGARDEQY
TRBJ1-6 TRBV10-3 ASTTPGQGQVLH
TRBJ2-7 TRBV12-5 ASGLGALLY
TRBJ1-2 TRBV12-3/TRBV12-4 ASRPLGGSDGYT
TRBJ2-3 TRBV3-1 ASSQQLGTYTDTQY
TRBJ1-6 TRBV12-3/TRBV12-4 ASSGPNRGGDSPLH
TRBJ2-1 TRBV4-1 ASSQARSGDGEQF
TRBJ1-6 TRBV30 AWTSSYNSPLH
TRBJ1-3 TRBV7-2 ASSLPGLAGNTIY
TRBJ2-7 TRBV6-4 ASSVGAGGIYEQY
TRBJ2-7 TRBV6-1 ASSDGGASPYEQY
TRBJ1-3 TRBV7-2 ASSRTGSSSWDTIY
TRBJ2-4 TRBV15 ATSREDRRGIQY
TRBJ2-1 TRBV29-1 SVAASGGIEQF
TRBJ1-1 TRBV5-1 ASSSTGGLNTEAF
TRBJ1-1 TRBV29-1 SVAGHLGDTEAF
TRBJ2-7 TRBV10-3 AISRQGDYEQY
TRBJ2-1 TRBV29-1 SVEDGTSEYNEQF
TRBJ1-5 TRBV12-3/TRBV12-4 ASTSDREGNQPQH
TRBJ1-2 TRBV30 AWTDLGGNYGYT
TRBJ2-5 TRBV5-1 ASSLDPSTGAVQETQY
TRBJ2-5 TRBV12-3/TRBV12-4 ASSFGRMQETQY
TRBJ2-3 TRBV5-1 ASSFILEGTDTQY
TRBJ1-1 TRBV20-1 SAREGYPRDTEAF
TRBJ2-7 TRBV7-9 ASSLALDEQY
TRBJ2-1 TRBV12-3/TRBV12-4 ASRSRDRDYNEQF
TRBJ1-1 TRBV10-3 AISDAWGGRNTEAF
TRBJ2-5 TRBV6-5 ASSYSRVLETQY
TRBJ1-2 TRBV12-3/TRBV12-4 ASTMGGGYGYT
TRBJ2-4 TRBV20-1 SARDDRDWNIQY
TRBJ2-3 TRBV24-1 ATSDMGTDTQY
TRBJ1-1 TRBV5-1 ASSTDRGQRYTEAF
TRBJ2-1 TRBV21-1 ASSGGDTMSEQF
TRBJ2-5 TRBV21-1 ASSKGGTTQETQY
TRBJ1-1 TRBV3-1 ASSPPGGVNTEAF
TRBJ1-4 TRBV12-3/TRBV12-4 ASSLPGHLEEKLF